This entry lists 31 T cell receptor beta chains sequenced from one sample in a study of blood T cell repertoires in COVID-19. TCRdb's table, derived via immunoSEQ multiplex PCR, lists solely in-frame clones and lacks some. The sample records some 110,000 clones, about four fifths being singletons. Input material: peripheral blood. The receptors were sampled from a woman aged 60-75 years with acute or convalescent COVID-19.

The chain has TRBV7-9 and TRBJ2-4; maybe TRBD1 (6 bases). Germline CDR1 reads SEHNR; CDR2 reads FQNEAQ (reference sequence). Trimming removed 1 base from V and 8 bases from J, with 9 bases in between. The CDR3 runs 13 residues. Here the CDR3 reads CASSLDAGDIQYF. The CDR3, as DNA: TGTGCCAGCAGCTTAGATGCAGGGGACATTCAGTACTTC.

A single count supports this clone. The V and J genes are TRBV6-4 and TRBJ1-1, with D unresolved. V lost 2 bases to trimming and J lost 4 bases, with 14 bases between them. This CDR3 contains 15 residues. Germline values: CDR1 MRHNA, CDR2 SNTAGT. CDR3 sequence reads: CASSDEREGGTEAFF. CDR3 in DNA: TGTGCCAGCAGTGACGAGAGGGAAGGAGGCACTGAAGCTTTCTTT.

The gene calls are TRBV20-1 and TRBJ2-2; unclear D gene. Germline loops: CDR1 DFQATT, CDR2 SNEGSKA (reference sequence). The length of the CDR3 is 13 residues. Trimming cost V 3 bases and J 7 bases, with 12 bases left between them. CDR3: CSASGRDFGELFF. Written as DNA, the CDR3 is TGCAGTGCTAGTGGCCGAGATTTCGGGGAGCTGTTTTTT.

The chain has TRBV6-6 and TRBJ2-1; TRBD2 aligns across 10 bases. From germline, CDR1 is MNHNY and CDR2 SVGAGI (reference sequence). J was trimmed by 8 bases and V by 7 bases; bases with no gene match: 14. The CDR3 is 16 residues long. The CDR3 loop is CASTGMASGSIHEQFF. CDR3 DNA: TGTGCCAGCACTGGAATGGCTAGCGGGAGTATACATGAGCAGTTCTTC.

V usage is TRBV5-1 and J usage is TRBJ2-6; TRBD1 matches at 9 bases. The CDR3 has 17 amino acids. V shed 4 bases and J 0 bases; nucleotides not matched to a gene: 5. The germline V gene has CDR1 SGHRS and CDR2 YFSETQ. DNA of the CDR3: TGCGCCAGCAGCCAGGGACAGGGAATCTCTGGGGCCAACGTCCTGACTTTC. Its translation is CASSQGQGISGANVLTF.

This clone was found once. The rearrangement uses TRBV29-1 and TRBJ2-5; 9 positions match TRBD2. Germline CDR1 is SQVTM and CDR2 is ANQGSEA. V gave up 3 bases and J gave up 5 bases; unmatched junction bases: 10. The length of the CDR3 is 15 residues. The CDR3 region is CSVDYSGSIGETQYF. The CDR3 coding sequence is TGCAGCGTTGATTATAGCGGGAGTATTGGGGAGACCCAGTACTTC.

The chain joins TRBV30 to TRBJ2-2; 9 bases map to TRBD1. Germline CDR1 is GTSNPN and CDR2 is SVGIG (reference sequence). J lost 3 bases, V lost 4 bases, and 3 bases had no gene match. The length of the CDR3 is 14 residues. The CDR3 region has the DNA TGTGCCTGGACAGACAGGGGGGACACCGGGGAGCTGTTTTTT. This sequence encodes CAWTDRGDTGELFF.

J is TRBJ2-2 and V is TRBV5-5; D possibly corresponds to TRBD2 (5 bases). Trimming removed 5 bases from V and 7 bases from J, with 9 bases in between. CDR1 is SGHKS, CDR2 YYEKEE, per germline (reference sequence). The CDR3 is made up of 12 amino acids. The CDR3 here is CASRTEGGELFF. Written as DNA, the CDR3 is TGTGCCAGCAGGACTGAGGGCGGGGAGCTGTTTTTT.

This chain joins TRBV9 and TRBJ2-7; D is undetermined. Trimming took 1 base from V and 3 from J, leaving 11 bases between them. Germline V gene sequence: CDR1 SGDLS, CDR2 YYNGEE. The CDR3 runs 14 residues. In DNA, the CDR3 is TGTGCCAGCAGCGTAATCCCCAACAGCTACGAGCAGTACTTC. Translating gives CASSVIPNSYEQYF.

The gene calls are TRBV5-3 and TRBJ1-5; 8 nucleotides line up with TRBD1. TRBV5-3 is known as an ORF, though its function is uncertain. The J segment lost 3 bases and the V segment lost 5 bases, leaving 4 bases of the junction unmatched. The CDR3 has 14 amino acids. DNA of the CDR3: TGTGCCAGAAGGCGGACAGGGAACAATCAGCCCCAGCATTTT. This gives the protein CARRRTGNNQPQHF.

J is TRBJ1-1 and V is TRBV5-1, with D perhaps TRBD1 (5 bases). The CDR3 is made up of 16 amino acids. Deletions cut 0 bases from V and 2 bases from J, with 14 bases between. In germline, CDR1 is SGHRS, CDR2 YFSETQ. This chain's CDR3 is CASSLGPFGTNTEAFF. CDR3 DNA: TGCGCCAGCAGCTTGGGGCCGTTCGGGACTAACACTGAAGCTTTCTTT.

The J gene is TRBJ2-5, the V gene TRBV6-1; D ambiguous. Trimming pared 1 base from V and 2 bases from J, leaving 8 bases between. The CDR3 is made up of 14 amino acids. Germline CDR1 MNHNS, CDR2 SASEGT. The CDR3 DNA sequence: TGTGCCAGCAGTGAAGTGGGCAGACAAGAGACCCAGTACTTC. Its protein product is CASSEVGRQETQYF.

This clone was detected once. CDR3 loop: CASSSWREWVTGELFF. CDR3 bases: TGTGCCAGCAGCTCGTGGCGGGAGTGGGTCACCGGGGAGCTGTTTTTT. The chain is built from TRBV11-2 and TRBJ2-2; 7 nucleotides align to TRBD2. Germline-derived CDR1 and CDR2 are SGHAT and FQNNGV. The CDR3 covers 16 residues. V dropped 4 bases and J dropped 4; count of bases not matched to a gene: 9. The full variable domain, with the rest looked up from reference TRBV11-2 and TRBJ2-2, is EAGVAQSPRYKIIEKRQSVAFWCNPISGHATLYWYQQILGQGPKLLIQFQNNGVVDDSQLPKDRFSAERLKGVDSTLKIQPAKLEDSAVYLCASSSWREWVTGELFFGEGSRLTVL.

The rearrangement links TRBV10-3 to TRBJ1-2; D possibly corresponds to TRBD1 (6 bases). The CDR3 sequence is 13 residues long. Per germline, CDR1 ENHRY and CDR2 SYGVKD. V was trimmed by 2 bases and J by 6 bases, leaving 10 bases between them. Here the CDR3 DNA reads TGTGCCATCAGTGAGGGACCAGGGGATGGCTACACCTTC. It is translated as CAISEGPGDGYTF.

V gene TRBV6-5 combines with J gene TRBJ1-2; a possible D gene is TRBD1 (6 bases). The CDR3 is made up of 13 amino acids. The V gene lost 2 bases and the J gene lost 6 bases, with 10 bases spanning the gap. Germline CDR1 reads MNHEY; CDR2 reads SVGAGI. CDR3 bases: TGTGCCAGCAGTTACCTAGGGGGAGATGGCTACACCTTC. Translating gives CASSYLGGDGYTF.

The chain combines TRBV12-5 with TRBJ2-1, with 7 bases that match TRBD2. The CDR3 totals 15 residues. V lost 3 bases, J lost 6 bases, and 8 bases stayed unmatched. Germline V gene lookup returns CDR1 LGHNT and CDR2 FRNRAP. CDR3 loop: CASGFPSAGANEQFF. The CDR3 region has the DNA TGTGCTAGTGGTTTTCCCTCGGCGGGAGCCAATGAGCAGTTCTTC.

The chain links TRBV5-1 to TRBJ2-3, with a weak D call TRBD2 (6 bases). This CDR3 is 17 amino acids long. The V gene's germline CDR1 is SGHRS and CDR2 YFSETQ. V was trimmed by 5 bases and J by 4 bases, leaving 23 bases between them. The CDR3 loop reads CASRRGRTQTIPDTQYF. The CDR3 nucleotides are TGCGCCAGCAGGAGAGGGAGGACCCAAACCATCCCAGATACGCAGTATTTT.

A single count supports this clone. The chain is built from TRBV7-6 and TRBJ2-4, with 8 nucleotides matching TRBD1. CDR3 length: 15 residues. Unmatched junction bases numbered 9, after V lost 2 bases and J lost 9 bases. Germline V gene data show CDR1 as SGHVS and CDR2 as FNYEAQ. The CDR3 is CASSLRMDRVAIQYF. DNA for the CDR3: TGTGCCAGCAGCTTAAGAATGGACAGGGTGGCCATTCAGTACTTC. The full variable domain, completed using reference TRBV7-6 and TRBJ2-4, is GAGVSQSPRYKVTKRGQDVALRCDPISGHVSLYWYRQALGQGPEFLTYFNYEAQQDKSGLPNDRFSAERPEGSISTLTIQRTEQRDSAMYRCASSLRMDRVAIQYFGAGTRLSVL.

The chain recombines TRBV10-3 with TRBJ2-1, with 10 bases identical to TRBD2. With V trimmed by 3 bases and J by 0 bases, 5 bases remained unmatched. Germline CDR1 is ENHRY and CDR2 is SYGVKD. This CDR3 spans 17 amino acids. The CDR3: CAISDLAGVDSYNEQFF. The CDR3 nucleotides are TGTGCCATCAGTGACCTAGCGGGAGTGGACTCCTACAATGAGCAGTTCTTC.

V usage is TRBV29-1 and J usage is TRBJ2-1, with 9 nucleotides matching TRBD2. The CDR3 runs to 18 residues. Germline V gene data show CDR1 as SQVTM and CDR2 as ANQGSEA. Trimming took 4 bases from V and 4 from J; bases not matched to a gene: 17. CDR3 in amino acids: CSVGSLRGGRGNYNEQFF. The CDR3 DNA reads TGCAGCGTTGGTTCGCTGCGGGGGGGCCGGGGGAATTACAATGAGCAGTTCTTC.

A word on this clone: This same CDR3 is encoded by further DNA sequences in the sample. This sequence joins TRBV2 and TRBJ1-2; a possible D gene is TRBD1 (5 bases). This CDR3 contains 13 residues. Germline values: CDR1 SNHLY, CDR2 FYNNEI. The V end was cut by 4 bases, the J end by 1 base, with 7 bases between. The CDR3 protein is CASSADINYGYTF. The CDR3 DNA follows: TGTGCCAGCAGTGCGGACATTAACTATGGCTACACCTTC.

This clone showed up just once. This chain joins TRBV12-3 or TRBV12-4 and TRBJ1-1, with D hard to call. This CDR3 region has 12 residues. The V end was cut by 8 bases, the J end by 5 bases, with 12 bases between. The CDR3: CASAPRVTEAFF. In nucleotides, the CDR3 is TGTGCCAGCGCCCCTCGCGTTACTGAAGCTTTCTTT.

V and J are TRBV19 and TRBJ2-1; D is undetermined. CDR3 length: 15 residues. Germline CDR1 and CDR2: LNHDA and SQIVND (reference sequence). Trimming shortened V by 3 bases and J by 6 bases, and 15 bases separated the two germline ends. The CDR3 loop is CASSINKISGNEQFF. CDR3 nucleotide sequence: TGTGCCAGTAGTATTAACAAGATATCAGGCAATGAGCAGTTCTTC. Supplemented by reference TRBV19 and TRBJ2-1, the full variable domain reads DGGITQSPKYLFRKEGQNVTLSCEQNLNHDAMYWYRQDPGQGLRLIYYSQIVNDFQKGDIAEGYSVSREKKESFPLTVTSAQKNPTAFYLCASSINKISGNEQFFGPGTRLTVL.

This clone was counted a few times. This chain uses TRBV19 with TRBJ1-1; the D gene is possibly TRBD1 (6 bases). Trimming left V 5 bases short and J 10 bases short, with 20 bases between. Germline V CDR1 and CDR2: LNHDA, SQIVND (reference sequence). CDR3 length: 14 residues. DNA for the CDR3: TGTGCCAGTAGTCAGGGACAAATCGATTATGGAGCTTTCTTT. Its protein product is CASSQGQIDYGAFF. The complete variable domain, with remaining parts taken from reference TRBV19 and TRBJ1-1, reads DGGITQSPKYLFRKEGQNVTLSCEQNLNHDAMYWYRQDPGQGLRLIYYSQIVNDFQKGDIAEGYSVSREKKESFPLTVTSAQKNPTAFYLCASSQGQIDYGAFFGQGTRLTVV.

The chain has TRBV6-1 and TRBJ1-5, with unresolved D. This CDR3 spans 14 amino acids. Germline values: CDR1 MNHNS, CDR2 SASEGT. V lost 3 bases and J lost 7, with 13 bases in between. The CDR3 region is CASSDGLGEQPQHF. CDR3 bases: TGTGCCAGCAGTGATGGGTTGGGCGAACAGCCCCAGCATTTT.

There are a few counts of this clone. The CDR3 coding sequence is TGTGCCAGCGCCGGGACAGAGTACGAGCAGTACTTC. The encoded protein is CASAGTEYEQYF. The chain combines TRBV6-5 with TRBJ2-7, with 7 bases aligning to TRBD1. CDR3 size: 12 residues. Germline V gene sequence: CDR1 MNHEY, CDR2 SVGAGI. Trimming removed 8 bases from V and 4 bases from J; junction bases left unmatched: 5.

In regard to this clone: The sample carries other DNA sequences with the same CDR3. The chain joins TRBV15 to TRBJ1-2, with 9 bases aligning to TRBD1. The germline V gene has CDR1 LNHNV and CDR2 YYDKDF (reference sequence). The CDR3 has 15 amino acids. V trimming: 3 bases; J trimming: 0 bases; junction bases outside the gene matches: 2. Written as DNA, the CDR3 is TGTGCCACCAGCAGGGACAGGGGCGCTAACTATGGCTACACCTTC. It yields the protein CATSRDRGANYGYTF. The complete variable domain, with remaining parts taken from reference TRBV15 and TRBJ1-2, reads DAMVIQNPRYQVTQFGKPVTLSCSQTLNHNVMYWYQQKSSQAPKLLFHYYDKDFNNEADTPDNFQSRRPNTSFCFLDIRSPGLGDTAMYLCATSRDRGANYGYTFGSGTRLTVV.

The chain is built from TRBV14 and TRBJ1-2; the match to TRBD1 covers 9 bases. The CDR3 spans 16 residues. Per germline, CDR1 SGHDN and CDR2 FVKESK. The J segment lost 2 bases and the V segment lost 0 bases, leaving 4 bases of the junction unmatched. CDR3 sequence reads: CASSQDLTGGNYGYTF. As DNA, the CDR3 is TGTGCCAGCAGCCAAGATCTCACAGGGGGCAACTATGGCTACACCTTC.

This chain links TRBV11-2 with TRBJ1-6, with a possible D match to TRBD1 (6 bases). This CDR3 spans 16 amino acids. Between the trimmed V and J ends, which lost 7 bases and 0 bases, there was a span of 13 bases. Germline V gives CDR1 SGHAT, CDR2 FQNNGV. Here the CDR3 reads CASNQDSNSYNSPLHF. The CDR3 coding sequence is TGTGCCAGCAACCAGGACAGCAACTCCTATAATTCACCCCTCCACTTT.

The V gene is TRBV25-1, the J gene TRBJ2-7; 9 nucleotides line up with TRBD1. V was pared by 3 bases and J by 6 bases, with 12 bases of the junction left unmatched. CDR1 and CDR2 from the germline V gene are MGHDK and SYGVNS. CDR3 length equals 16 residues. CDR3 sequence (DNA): TGTGCCAGCAGTGACTCTTTACAGGGGGCGCGAGGCGAGCAGTACTTC. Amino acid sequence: CASSDSLQGARGEQYF.

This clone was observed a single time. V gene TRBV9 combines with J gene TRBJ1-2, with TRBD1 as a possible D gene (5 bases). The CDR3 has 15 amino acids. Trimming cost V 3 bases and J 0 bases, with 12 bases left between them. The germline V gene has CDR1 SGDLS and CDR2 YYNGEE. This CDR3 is CASSAREGSNYGYTF. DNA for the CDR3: TGTGCCAGCAGCGCCCGGGAGGGGTCTAACTATGGCTACACCTTC.